This T cell receptor beta chain appears in the sequencing data of a study of blood T cells in healthy people across ages. The CDR3 runs 16 residues. CDR1 is MNHEY, CDR2 SVGAGI, per germline. To note about this clonotype: Its antigen is still unknown.

A second PCR of 7 to 11 cycles used a sample-barcoded 5' primer and a J-beta primer mix. TCRdb fed the 5' RACE reads into MiXCR, producing one record per CDR3 protein. The repertoire holds fewer than 1,000,000 distinct CDR3 sequences, with about 47% as singletons. General study findings and limits: Strongly correlated with naive T cell percentage was TCR beta diversity.

Roughly 10 milliliters of peripheral blood were drawn from each donor into EDTA-treated tubes. The genes are TRBV6-5 and TRBJ2-4; 7 bases are shared with TRBD2. The end of the DNA is better explained by TRBJ2-5, so the J call may be wrong. The sequenced sample was blood. The source of this sequence is an elderly man in good health. In DNA form, the CDR3 reads TGTGCCAGCAGGGGCGGGAGCCTATCGCCCGGAGAGACCCAGTACTTC. Its translation: CASRGGSLSPGETQYF.